This T cell receptor (beta chain) derives from a study of T cells after somatic rescue of genetic block. The CDR3 totals 17 residues. Germline CDR1 reads SEHNR; CDR2 reads FQNEAQ (reference sequence). Losses at the gene ends were 4 bases for V and 1 base for J; bases not matched to a gene: 9. Libraries were prepared by immunoSEQ multiplex PCR; TCRdb keeps only in-frame clonotypes and omits some of them. The sample holds 9,000 to 15,000 clones, 70% to 75% seen once. Sequenced sample: peripheral blood mononuclear cells (PBMCs). The chain uses TRBV7-9 and TRBJ1-2; 10 nucleotides match TRBD1. The receptor comes from a boy under 18. CDR3 sequence reads: CASSYPRQGASNYGYTF. The DNA for the CDR3 is TGTGCCAGCAGCTACCCCCGACAGGGGGCGAGTAACTATGGCTACACCTTC.